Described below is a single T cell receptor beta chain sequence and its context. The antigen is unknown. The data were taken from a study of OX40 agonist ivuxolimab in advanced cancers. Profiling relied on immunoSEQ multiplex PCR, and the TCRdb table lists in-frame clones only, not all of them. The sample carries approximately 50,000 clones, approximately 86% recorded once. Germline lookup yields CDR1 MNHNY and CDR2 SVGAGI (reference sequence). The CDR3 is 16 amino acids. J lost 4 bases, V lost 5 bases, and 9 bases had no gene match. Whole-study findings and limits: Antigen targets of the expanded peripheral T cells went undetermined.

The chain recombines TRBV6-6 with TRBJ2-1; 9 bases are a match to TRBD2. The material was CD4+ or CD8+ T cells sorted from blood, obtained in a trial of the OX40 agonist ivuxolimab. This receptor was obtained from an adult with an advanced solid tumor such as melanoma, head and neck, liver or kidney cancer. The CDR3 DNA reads TGTGCCAGCAGTACGAGGCTAGCGGGGAAGTACAATGAGCAGTTCTTC. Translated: CASSTRLAGKYNEQFF.